This T cell receptor (beta chain) was retrieved from a study of identical twins (dated by TCRdb to the mid-2010s). Regarding the complete study: To test whether fetal clonotypes persist, the study used deep sequencing on TCR alpha and beta repertoires from monozygotic twins, unrelated adults of various ages, and cord blood. To rule out contamination, the twin experiments were replicated at different times with different library preparation protocols.

The CDR3 runs 14 amino acids, cysteine and phenylalanine included. The kept DNA is CDR3 alone, 42 bases in frame from the first base. The junction shows trimming of 7 bases on V and 1 base on J, plus 16 bases between the germline ends. CDR1 and CDR2 are read off the germline V gene (reference sequence) as GTSNPN and SVGIG. Regarding this clonotype: The antigen it recognizes is unknown. Base qualities are not provided; no much larger clone lies one nucleotide away.

Libraries were prepared through 5' RACE. These reads were obtained on an Illumina HiSeq 2000. A universal primer binding site was added through template switching, and the final cDNA carried a unique molecular identifier so that TCR cDNA molecules could be counted accurately. Specific primers in the conserved constant-segment region were used to synthesize first-strand cDNA for TCR alpha and beta chains. To control for contamination, every cDNA library was double barcoded, receiving both a SMART-Mk sample barcode and Illumina barcodes. TruSeq adapter sequences and Illumina sample barcodes were added in two successive PCR steps. Sequencing of the TCR alpha and beta cDNA libraries was done on the Illumina HiSeq platform using custom primers. As for the authors' bioinformatics: MiGEC was used to process raw reads and extract unique molecular identifiers, and MiXCR was used to find CDR3 positions. For each individual, recombination models were inferred using an EM algorithm with the repgenHMM and IGoR tools. Shared clonotypes were analyzed with the tcR package in R, and sharing was normalized by the product of cloneset sizes. To study raw recombination without the effects of thymic and clonal selection, out-of-frame nonproductive sequences were analyzed. TCRdb's own reprocessing of the public reads used fastp at Q25 and MiXCR and kept productive beta chains. Rows merge per CDR3 protein into single entries with the most common DNA and genes. The V and J calls here are based on TCRdb, not the publication. The sample table records roughly 250,000 distinct CDR3 sequences; roughly an eighth of these occur just once. The top ten hold approximately 9.3% of the sample.

Every donor in the study was a healthy Caucasian. Miltenyi CD45RO+ enrichment and human naive T-cell isolation kits were used to isolate memory (CD45RO+) and naive T cells from PBMC. Study-wide conclusions, independent of this receptor: Out-of-frame TCR alpha sequences shared between twins showed an excess of low generation-probability sequences compared with coincidental sharing between unrelated individuals. The excess sharing between twins in beta out-of-frame sequences was weaker because fewer shared sequences reduced the signal-to-noise ratio. Abundant cord blood beta clonotypes carried fewer insertions; young adult naive repertoires showed a weaker similar trend, while memory repertoires showed none. Because the same donors could not be followed over many years, conclusions were based on cross-sectional statistical analysis. In monozygotic twins, recombination models systematically underestimated out-of-frame TCR alpha sharing, but the models matched the sharing seen between unrelated individuals. Zero-insertion analyses could be partly confounded by invariant T cells such as MAIT and iNKT, although diverse VJ usage argued against such confounding for most clonotypes.

Sample: memory (CD45RO+) T cells sorted from blood. The sample's cell subset or site label, decoded: CD45RO+ enriched T cells. The chain is made from TRBV30 and TRBJ1-1, and TRBD1 may be the D gene, going by 5 matching bases. This clonotype originated in a woman under 30 in good health. At the DNA level, the sequence is TGTGCCTCACGTTACCGTGGGGGGAACACTGAAGCTTTCTTT. Protein translation: CASRYRGGNTEAFF.